The sequence of this T cell receptor (beta chain) was determined in a study of neoadjuvant anti-PD-1 for oral cavity cancer (dated by TCRdb to the early 2020s). Looking at the study overall: Patients mostly received three to four biweekly doses of nivolumab at 3 mg/kg before curative-intent surgical resection. A 33% response rate was observed in the parent correlative cohort, in which more than ten patients were included. Under RECIST 1.1, a patient counted as a responder if showing complete response, partial response or stable disease, and as a non-responder if showing progression. A fourth nivolumab dose was given around day 43 to patients without progression, and definitive surgical resection was performed in those patients on days 50-56.

Trimming leaves V shorter by 6 bases and J shorter by 12 bases, with the junction holding 19 bases beyond the gene matches. Via the germline V gene, CDR1 is KGHSH and CDR2 LQKENI. The CDR3 numbers 17 residues from cysteine through phenylalanine. Here the CDR3 DNA is all that survives: 51 bases in frame from base 1. For deep sequencing, PBMC libraries mostly used approximately 0.45 ug of input genomic DNA, with six replicates for each sample. The immunoSEQ hsTCRbeta kit was used to prepare TCRbeta libraries, following the manufacturer's instructions. The completed libraries were mixed into a single pool at 3 nM, then sequenced with an Illumina NovaSeq 6000 S4 flow cell. The paper's data handling went like this. The immunoSEQ Analyzer handled quality control and preprocessing of the raw data. The analysis was restricted to productive rearrangements, with each unique CDR3 amino acid sequence defining a clonotype. Using the R package tcR, the researchers computed the Gini-Simpson index as their estimate of repertoire clonality. Student's t test was used to compare Gini indices, and Pearson correlation was used to assess associations with tumor size change. In its TCRdb copy, this immuneACCESS table keeps in-frame sequences only and misses some clones. Where compared with another copy, unresolved V genes explain less than half of these, and the others have no known cause. Clone size and V and J calls were adopted from that table, with D and trimming inferred from the DNA. In all, the sample holds over 7,000 clones, and less than 85% of those were seen once. The ten largest clones add up to 3% to 3.5% of the sample.

This clone has a single count. No antigen is known for it. The record has no base qualities; no much larger clone is one base away. What this sample's time point label stands for: before neoadjuvant nivolumab. Patients had been newly diagnosed with stage II-IVA oral cavity squamous cell carcinoma, and no prior systemic or radiation treatment had been given to the patients. Everyone in the cohort had locally advanced, HPV-negative oral cavity squamous cell carcinoma. Peripheral blood mononuclear cells were analyzed directly and were not maintained or expanded in culture. The samples were obtained from a longitudinal correlative study of a single-arm phase II trial testing neoadjuvant nivolumab in oral cavity squamous cell carcinoma. Subject-matched pre- and post-treatment PBMCs and tumors from three responders and three non-responders underwent genomic DNA-based TCRbeta sequencing. Peripheral blood mononuclear cells were drawn once before nivolumab treatment and a second time after treatment, when surgery took place. Genomic DNA was isolated from PBMCs using the Maxwell RSC DNA from Cells kit.

Broad study findings and their caveats: The TCR analyses had only a few patients in each response group, and the authors called for validation in larger cohorts. Higher pretreatment blood TCRbeta clonality and lower post-treatment tumor TCRbeta clonality were correlated with higher pretreatment blood Treg/Th17 ratios. After neoadjuvant nivolumab, non-responders showed significantly higher T cell clonality (Gini index) in PBMCs than responders did.

The sequence links TRBV18 to TRBJ2-7, and TRBD2 aligns with 14 junction nucleotides. Sequenced material: PBMCs, taken before nivolumab (anti-PD-1) treatment. The receptor's source is a person aged 40 to 85 with oral cavity squamous cell carcinoma. In nucleotide form, the sequence is TGTGCCAGCTCGCACACTGGACTAGCGGGGGGCTATAACGAATGGTACTTC. Translated, this is CASSHTGLAGGYNEWYF.